Listed below are T cell receptor beta chains from one sample, sequenced in a study of T-cell reconstitution after alpha-beta-depleted transplantation in children. TCRdb re-called the PCR reads with MiXCR, one entry per CDR3 protein. The sample contains about 540,000 distinct CDR3 sequences, around 17% of which appear only once. This specimen was PBMCs from the stem cell graft donor, taken from the stem cell graft. These receptors came from a human donor who donated a stem cell graft to a child with acute lymphoblastic leukemia. CDR3s include the opening cysteine and the closing phenylalanine or tryptophan. A D gene is named only where the DNA matches it firmly. Clone size is stated in some rows and not others, as once, few, many or a class when expanded.

clone_size	v_call	d_call	cdr3_length	j_call	cdr3_nt	cdr3_aa
few	TRBV3-1	-	11	TRBJ2-1	TGTGCCAGCAGCCGAGCACGTGAGCAGTTCTTC	CASSRAREQFF
few	TRBV6-1	-	18	TRBJ2-7	TGTGCCAGCAGCCCCGGCGGCGGGATAGGGCTCCCCCACTACGAGCAGTACTTC	CASSPGGGIGLPHYEQYF
-	TRBV3-1	-	14	TRBJ2-3	TGTGCCAGCAGCCAAGAGTGGACTCCAGATACGCAGTATTTT	CASSQEWTPDTQYF
-	TRBV24-1	-	14	TRBJ2-3	TGTGCCACCAGTGATAGGTGGGACTCGGATACGCAGTATTTT	CATSDRWDSDTQYF
few	TRBV5-1	-	13	TRBJ1-1	TGCGCCAGCAGCTTGGTTCACGGGTCTGAAGCTTTCTTT	CASSLVHGSEAFF
-	TRBV27	TRBD1	15	TRBJ1-5	TGTGCCAGCATGGCAGGGGGCCTAGGCGCCCAGCCCCAGCATTTT	CASMAGGLGAQPQHF
few	TRBV5-1	-	14	TRBJ2-7	TGCGCCAGCAGCCAGCCTGGAGGCGCCTACGAGCAGTACTTC	CASSQPGGAYEQYF
-	TRBV9	TRBD2	16	TRBJ2-1	TGTGCCAGCAGCCCAGTAGCGGGAGGGATGTACAATGAGCAGTTCTTC	CASSPVAGGMYNEQFF
-	TRBV2	-	16	TRBJ2-6	TGTGCCAGCAGTGGGCACAGGGAGTCTGGGGCCAACGTCCTGACTTTC	CASSGHRESGANVLTF
few	TRBV5-4	-	13	TRBJ2-1	TGTGCCAGCAGCTTGGCGACAGGCAATGAGCAGTTCTTC	CASSLATGNEQFF
few	TRBV4-2	-	15	TRBJ2-7	TGTGCCAGCAGCCAAGATCCCGGCGCCAACTACGAGCAGTACTTC	CASSQDPGANYEQYF
-	TRBV6-1	TRBD2	18	TRBJ2-3	TGTGCCAGCAGTGAAGCGAGAACTAGCGGGAGGGGGTCGGATACGCAGTATTTT	CASSEARTSGRGSDTQYF
few	TRBV11-2	TRBD2	15	TRBJ2-1	TGTGCCAGCAGCCTAGCGGACACAAACTACAATGAGCAGTTCTTC	CASSLADTNYNEQFF
-	TRBV5-6	-	13	TRBJ2-1	TGTGCCTCCTCGAGAGTCGTCGACAATGAGCAGTTCTTC	CASSRVVDNEQFF
-	TRBV5-4	-	19	TRBJ2-1	TGTGCCAGCAGCTTGGTTTGGGGACGGGACCGCAGCTCCTACAATGAGCAGTTCTTC	CASSLVWGRDRSSYNEQFF
-	TRBV12-3/TRBV12-4	-	16	TRBJ2-7	TGTGCCAGCAGTTTAGGCCCGGCGGGCCGCGCCTACGAGCAGTACTTC	CASSLGPAGRAYEQYF
few	TRBV12-3/TRBV12-4	-	14	TRBJ2-1	TGTGCCAGCAGTTTGGAACTTCTCTCCCCCGAGCAGTTCTTC	CASSLELLSPEQFF
-	TRBV29-1	-	12	TRBJ2-1	TGCCTAGGGGTTAGCTCCTACAATGAGCAGTTCTTC	CLGVSSYNEQFF
-	TRBV7-9	TRBD2	16	TRBJ2-7	TGTGCCAGCAGCGCGAATAGCGGGCGGAGCTCCTACGAGCAGTACTTC	CASSANSGRSSYEQYF
-	TRBV4-2	TRBD1	15	TRBJ2-7	TGTGCCAGCAGCCAAGAGACAGGGATTTCCTACGAGCAGTACTTC	CASSQETGISYEQYF
-	TRBV5-1	-	14	TRBJ2-5	TGCGCCAGCCGATCCGGGGTCAACCTAGAGACCCAGTACTTC	CASRSGVNLETQYF
few	TRBV5-1	-	14	TRBJ1-2	TGCGCCAGCAGCCCTCTAACAGGCAACTATGGCTACACCTTC	CASSPLTGNYGYTF
-	TRBV14	TRBD2	15	TRBJ2-5	TGTGCCAGCAGCCGTCTAGCGGGACGGATGGAGACCCAGTACTTC	CASSRLAGRMETQYF
-	TRBV12-3/TRBV12-4	-	17	TRBJ1-4	TGTGCCAGCACCTCATGGGCAGACCCTGCAACTAATGAAAAACTGTTTTTT	CASTSWADPATNEKLFF
many	TRBV7-8	-	15	TRBJ1-2	TGTGCCAGCAGCTTAGGGTCAGGGGCGAACTATGGCTACACCTTC	CASSLGSGANYGYTF
few	TRBV7-9	-	14	TRBJ2-7	TGTGCCAGCAGCTCCGGACACGGAGGCTACGAGCAGTACTTC	CASSSGHGGYEQYF
-	TRBV3-1	-	13	TRBJ2-4	TGTGCCAGCAGCCTATTAGAGGACGGCATTCAGTACTTC	CASSLLEDGIQYF
-	TRBV27	TRBD2	14	TRBJ2-1	TGTGCCAGCAAGGGACTAGCGGAGTACAATGAGCAGTTCTTC	CASKGLAEYNEQFF
few	TRBV4-1	-	14	TRBJ1-4	TGCGCCAGCAGCCCTCGAAGCGGGAGAGAAAAACTGTTTTTT	CASSPRSGREKLFF
-	TRBV20-1	TRBD2	15	TRBJ2-7	TGCAGTGCTAGTCGGCCCGCGGGAGCGTTCTACGAGCAGTACTTC	CSASRPAGAFYEQYF
-	TRBV20-1	TRBD1	12	TRBJ2-7	TGCAGTGCCTGGACAGGGGATCGTGTGCAGTACTTC	CSAWTGDRVQYF